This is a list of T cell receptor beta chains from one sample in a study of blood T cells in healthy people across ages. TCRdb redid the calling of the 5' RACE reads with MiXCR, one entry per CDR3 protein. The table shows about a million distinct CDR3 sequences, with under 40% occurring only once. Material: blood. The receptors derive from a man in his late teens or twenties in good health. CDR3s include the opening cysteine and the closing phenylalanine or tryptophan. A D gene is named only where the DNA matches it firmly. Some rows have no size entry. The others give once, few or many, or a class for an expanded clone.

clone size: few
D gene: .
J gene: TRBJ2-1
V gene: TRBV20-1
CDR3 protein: CSARSGLDVFF
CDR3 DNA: TGCAGTGCTAGAAGCGGGCTAGATGTGTTCTTC

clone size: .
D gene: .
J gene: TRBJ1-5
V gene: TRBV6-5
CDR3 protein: CASSYSMLQPQHF
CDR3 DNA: TGTGCCAGCAGTTACTCGATGTTACAGCCCCAGCATTTT

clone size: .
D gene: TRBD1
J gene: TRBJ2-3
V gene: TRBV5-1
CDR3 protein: CASRSTGGTDTLYF
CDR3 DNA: TGCGCCAGCAGGTCTACAGGGGGCACAGATACGCTGTATTTT

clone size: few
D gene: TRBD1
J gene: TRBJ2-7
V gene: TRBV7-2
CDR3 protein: CASSPQGAGEQYF
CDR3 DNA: TGTGCCAGCAGCCCCCAGGGGGCTGGCGAGCAGTACTTC

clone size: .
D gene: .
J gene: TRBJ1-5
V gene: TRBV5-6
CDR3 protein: CASSLMVTVSNQPQHF
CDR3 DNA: TGTGCCAGCAGCTTGATGGTTACAGTTAGCAATCAGCCCCAGCATTTT

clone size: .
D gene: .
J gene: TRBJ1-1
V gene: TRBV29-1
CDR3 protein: CSVAMASLNTEAFF
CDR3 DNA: TGCAGCGTTGCTATGGCCAGCTTGAACACTGAAGCTTTCTTT

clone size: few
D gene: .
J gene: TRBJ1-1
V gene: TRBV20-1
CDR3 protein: CSARAPGVITEAFF
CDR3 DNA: TGCAGTGCTAGGGCCCCTGGGGTAATTACTGAAGCTTTCTTT

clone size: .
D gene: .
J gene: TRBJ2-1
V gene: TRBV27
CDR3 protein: CASNPGLHLRNEQFF
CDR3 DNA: TGTGCCAGCAATCCGGGTCTGCATTTGAGAAATGAGCAGTTCTTC

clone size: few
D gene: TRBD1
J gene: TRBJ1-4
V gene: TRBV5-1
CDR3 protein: CASSLSPGTGSEKLFF
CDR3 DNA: TGCGCCAGCAGCTTGTCACCCGGGACAGGTTCTGAAAAACTGTTTTTT

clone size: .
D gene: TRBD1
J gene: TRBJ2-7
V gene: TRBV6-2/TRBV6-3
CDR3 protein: CASSYWGQRTYF
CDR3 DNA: TGTGCCAGCAGTTACTGGGGACAGAGAACGTACTTC

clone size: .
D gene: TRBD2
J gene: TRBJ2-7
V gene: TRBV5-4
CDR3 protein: CASSLAGGPGETRYF
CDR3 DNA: TGTGCCAGCAGCCTAGCGGGGGGGCCGGGGGAGACCCGGTACTTC

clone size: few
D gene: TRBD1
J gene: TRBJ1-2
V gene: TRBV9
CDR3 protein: CASTDRGHGYTF
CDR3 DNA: TGTGCCAGCACGGACAGGGGGCATGGCTACACCTTC

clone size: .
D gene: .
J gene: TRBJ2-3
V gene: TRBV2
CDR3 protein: CASSPQGPITDTQYF
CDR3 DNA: TGTGCCAGCAGCCCCCAGGGGCCAATCACAGATACGCAGTATTTT

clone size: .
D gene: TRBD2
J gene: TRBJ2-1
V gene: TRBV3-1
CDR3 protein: CASSQDRGEYNEQFF
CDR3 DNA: TGTGCCAGCAGCCAAGACCGGGGGGAGTACAATGAGCAGTTCTTC

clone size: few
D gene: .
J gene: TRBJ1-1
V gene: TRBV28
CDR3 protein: CASSLPGPVIEAFF
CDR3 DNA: TGTGCCAGCAGTTTACCGGGCCCCGTCATTGAAGCTTTCTTT

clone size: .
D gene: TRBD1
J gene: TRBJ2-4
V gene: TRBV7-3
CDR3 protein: CASRLDRESGAAKNIQYF
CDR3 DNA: TGTGCCAGCAGATTGGACAGGGAAAGCGGTGCAGCCAAAAACATTCAGTACTTC

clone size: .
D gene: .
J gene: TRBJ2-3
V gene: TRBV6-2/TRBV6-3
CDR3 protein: CASTGGGTQYF
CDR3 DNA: TGTGCCAGTACGGGCGGCGGGACGCAGTATTTT

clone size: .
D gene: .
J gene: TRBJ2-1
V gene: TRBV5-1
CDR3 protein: CASSLRSGYNEQFF
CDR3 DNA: TGCGCCAGCAGCTTGAGGAGCGGGTACAATGAGCAGTTCTTC

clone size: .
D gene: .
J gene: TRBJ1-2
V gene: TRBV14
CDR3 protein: CASSQVRRQGILGGYTF
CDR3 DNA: TGTGCCAGCAGCCAAGTAAGACGGCAGGGCATATTGGGCGGCTACACCTTC

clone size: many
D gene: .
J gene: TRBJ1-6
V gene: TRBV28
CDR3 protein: CASSSENSPLHF
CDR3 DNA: TGCGCCAGCAGCTCGGAGAATTCACCCCTCCACTTT

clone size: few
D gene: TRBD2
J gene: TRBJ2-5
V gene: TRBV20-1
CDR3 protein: CSARKSLAGVETQYF
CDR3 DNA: TGCAGTGCTAGAAAGTCGCTAGCGGGGGTTGAGACCCAGTACTTC

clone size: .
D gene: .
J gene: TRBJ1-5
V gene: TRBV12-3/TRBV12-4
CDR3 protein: CASSWGGRSNQPQHF
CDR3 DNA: TGTGCCAGCAGTTGGGGAGGGAGAAGCAATCAGCCCCAGCATTTT

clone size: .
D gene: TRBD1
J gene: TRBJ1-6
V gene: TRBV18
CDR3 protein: CATTGGAYNSPLHF
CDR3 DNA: TGTGCCACCACAGGGGGGGCCTATAATTCACCCCTCCACTTT

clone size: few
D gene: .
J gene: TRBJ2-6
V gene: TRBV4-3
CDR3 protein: CASSQDERVSGANVLTF
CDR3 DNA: TGCGCCAGCAGCCAAGATGAACGGGTCTCTGGGGCCAACGTCCTGACTTTC

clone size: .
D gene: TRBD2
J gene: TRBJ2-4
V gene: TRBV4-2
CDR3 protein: CASSQGKAAGDFQYF
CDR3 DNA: TGTGCCAGCAGCCAAGGGAAGGCAGCGGGGGACTTTCAGTACTTC

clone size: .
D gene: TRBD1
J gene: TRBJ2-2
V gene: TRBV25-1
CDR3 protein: CASSDRQGESGELFF
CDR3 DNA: TGTGCCAGCAGTGACCGACAGGGGGAATCCGGGGAGCTGTTTTTT

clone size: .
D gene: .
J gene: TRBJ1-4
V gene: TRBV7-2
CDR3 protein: CASNRDGRNEKLFF
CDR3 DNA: TGTGCCAGCAACCGGGACGGGAGAAATGAAAAACTGTTTTTT

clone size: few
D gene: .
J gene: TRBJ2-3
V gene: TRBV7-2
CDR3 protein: CASSRNAVGSGGADTQYF
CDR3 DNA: TGTGCCAGCAGCCGTAATGCGGTCGGCTCCGGGGGCGCGGATACGCAGTATTTT

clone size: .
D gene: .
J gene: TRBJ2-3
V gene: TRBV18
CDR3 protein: CASLPPVGTDTQYF
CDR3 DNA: TGTGCCAGCTTACCACCGGTCGGCACAGATACGCAGTATTTT

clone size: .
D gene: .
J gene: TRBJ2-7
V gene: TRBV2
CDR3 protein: CASSAPDQDEQYF
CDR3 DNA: TGTGCCAGCAGTGCCCCCGATCAGGACGAGCAGTACTTC

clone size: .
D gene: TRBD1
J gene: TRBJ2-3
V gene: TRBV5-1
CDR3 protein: CASSLPTGASTDTQYF
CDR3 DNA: TGCGCCAGCAGCCTCCCGACAGGGGCAAGCACAGATACGCAGTATTTT

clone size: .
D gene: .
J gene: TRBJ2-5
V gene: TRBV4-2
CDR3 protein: CASSQHTGAANEQYF
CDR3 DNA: TGTGCCAGCAGCCAACATACCGGGGCCGCGAATGAGCAGTACTTC

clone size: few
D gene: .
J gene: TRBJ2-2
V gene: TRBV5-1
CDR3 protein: CASSLDLGSNTGELFF
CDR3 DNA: TGCGCCAGCAGCTTAGATCTGGGGTCGAACACCGGGGAGCTGTTTTTT

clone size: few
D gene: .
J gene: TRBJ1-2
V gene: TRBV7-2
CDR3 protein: CASSPQGDVNYGYTF
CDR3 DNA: TGTGCCAGCAGCCCCCAGGGTGATGTTAACTATGGCTACACCTTC

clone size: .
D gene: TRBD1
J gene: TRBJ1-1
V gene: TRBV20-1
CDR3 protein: CSARGQGEDTEAFF
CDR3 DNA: TGCAGTGCTCGTGGACAGGGGGAAGACACTGAAGCTTTCTTT

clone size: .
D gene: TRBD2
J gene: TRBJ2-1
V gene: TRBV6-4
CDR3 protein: CASSGYGHGLANNEQFF
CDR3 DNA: TGTGCCAGCAGTGGATATGGCCATGGACTAGCCAACAATGAGCAGTTCTTC

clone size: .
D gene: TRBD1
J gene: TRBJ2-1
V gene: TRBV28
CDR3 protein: CASRGQGASNEQFF
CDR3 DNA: TGTGCCAGCAGGGGACAGGGGGCCTCGAATGAGCAGTTCTTC

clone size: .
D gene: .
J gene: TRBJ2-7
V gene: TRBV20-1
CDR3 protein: CSARGRGLSYEQYF
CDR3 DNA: TGCAGTGCTAGAGGGAGGGGACTCTCCTACGAGCAGTACTTC

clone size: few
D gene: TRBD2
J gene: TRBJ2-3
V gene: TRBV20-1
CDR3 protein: CSAHWTSGAWGADTQYF
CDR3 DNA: TGCAGCGCACACTGGACTAGCGGGGCGTGGGGCGCAGATACGCAGTATTTT

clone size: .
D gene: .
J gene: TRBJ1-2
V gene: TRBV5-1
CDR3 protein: CASSVTTADGYTF
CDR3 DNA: TGCGCCAGCAGCGTGACCACTGCCGATGGCTACACCTTC

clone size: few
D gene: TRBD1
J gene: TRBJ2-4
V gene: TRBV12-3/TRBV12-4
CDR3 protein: CASSGHRGPGNIQYF
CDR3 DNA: TGTGCCAGCAGTGGACACAGGGGGCCAGGAAACATTCAGTACTTC

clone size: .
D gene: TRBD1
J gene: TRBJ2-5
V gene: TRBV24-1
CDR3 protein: CATSATGGGETQYF
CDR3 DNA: TGTGCCACCAGTGCTACAGGGGGCGGAGAGACCCAGTACTTC

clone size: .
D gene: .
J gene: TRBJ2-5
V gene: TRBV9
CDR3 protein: CASSVRTSFNEQYF
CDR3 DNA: TGTGCCAGCAGCGTACGAACCTCCTTCAATGAGCAGTACTTC

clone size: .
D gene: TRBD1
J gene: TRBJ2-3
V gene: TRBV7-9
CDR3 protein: CASSGSDRGGPSTDTQYF
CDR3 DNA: TGTGCCAGCAGCGGAAGCGACAGGGGAGGACCTAGCACAGATACGCAGTATTTT

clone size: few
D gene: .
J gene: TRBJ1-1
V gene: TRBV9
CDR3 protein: CASSVEDLGGTEAFF
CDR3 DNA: TGTGCCAGCAGCGTAGAAGACCTAGGCGGCACTGAAGCTTTCTTT

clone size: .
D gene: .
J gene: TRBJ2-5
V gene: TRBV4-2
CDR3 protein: CASSSIGTEGMETQYF
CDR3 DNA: TGTGCCAGCAGCTCTATAGGGACCGAGGGGATGGAGACCCAGTACTTC

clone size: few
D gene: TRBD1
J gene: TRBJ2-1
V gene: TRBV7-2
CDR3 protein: CASSSSGTGIHEQFF
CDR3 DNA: TGTGCCAGCAGCTCCTCCGGGACAGGGATCCATGAGCAGTTCTTC

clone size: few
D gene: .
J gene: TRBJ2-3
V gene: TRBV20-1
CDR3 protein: CSARDWTSTDTQYF
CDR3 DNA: TGCAGTGCTAGAGATTGGACCAGCACAGATACGCAGTATTTT

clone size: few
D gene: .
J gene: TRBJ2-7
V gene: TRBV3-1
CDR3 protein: CASSQVGYEQYF
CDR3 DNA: TGTGCCAGCAGCCAAGTGGGTTACGAGCAGTACTTC

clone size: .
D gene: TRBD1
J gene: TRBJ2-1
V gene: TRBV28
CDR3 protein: CASSSPWSGTGRLNEQFF
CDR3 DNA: TGTGCCAGCAGTTCACCATGGTCCGGGACAGGGAGGCTCAATGAGCAGTTCTTC

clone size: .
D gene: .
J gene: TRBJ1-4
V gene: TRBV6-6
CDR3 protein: CASSDPGGDYEKLFF
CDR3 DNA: TGTGCCAGCAGCGACCCGGGGGGGGACTATGAAAAACTGTTTTTT